Each of the 3 T cell receptor beta chains below was sequenced from the same sample in a study of cytomegalovirus exposure and HLA in healthy donors. The primer mix had 60 Vbeta and 13 Jbeta primers. TCRdb's copy holds only in-frame clones and misses some; the assay was immunoSEQ multiplex PCR. The repertoire includes about 150,000 clones, 66% of them detected once, and approximately 1.6% sits in the top ten. Specimen: PBMCs. Receptors were obtained from a human donor in good health.

The J gene is TRBJ2-5, the V gene TRBV29-1; 8 bases are shared with TRBD2. CDR3 length: 13 residues. The germline CDR1 and CDR2 sequences are SQVTM and ANQGSEA. V was pared by 7 bases and J by 4 bases, with 8 bases of the junction left unmatched. The CDR3, as DNA: TGCAGCGGCCTCAGCGGGAGTCGAGAGACCCAGTACTTC. As protein: CSGLSGSRETQYF.

The chain links TRBV9 to TRBJ2-3; TRBD2 is a possible D gene (5 bases). The CDR3 is 17 amino acids. Germline CDR1 SGDLS, CDR2 YYNGEE. Trimming cost V 0 bases and J 0 bases, with 14 bases left between them. The CDR3 sequence: CASSVDRGRSSTDTQYF. Here the CDR3 DNA reads TGTGCCAGCAGCGTAGATAGAGGGAGATCTAGCACAGATACGCAGTATTTT.

The chain couples TRBV19 to TRBJ2-1, with 12 bases lining up with TRBD2. Trimming took 6 bases from V and 2 from J; bases not matched to a gene: 11. CDR3 length: 18 amino acids. Germline V gene data show CDR1 as LNHDA and CDR2 as SQIVND (reference sequence). Here the CDR3 reads CASSPGTSGSTAYNEQFF. CDR3 sequence (DNA): TGTGCCAGTAGCCCCGGGACTAGCGGGTCCACGGCCTACAATGAGCAGTTCTTC.